This T cell receptor beta chain was sequenced during a study of control samples from healthy donors and cancer patients. The table came from immunoSEQ multiplex PCR; TCRdb's copy has only in-frame clones and leaves some out. The sample includes 350,000 to 450,000 clones, roughly 90% of them seen just once. The V end lost 3 bases, the J end lost 5 bases, and 10 bases lay between the germline ends. The CDR3 is made up of 13 amino acids. CDR1 SGHAT and CDR2 FQNNGV come from the germline V gene. The sample consisted of PBMCs. The V gene is TRBV11-2, the J gene TRBJ1-1; weak D call: TRBD1 (6 bases). The sequence was collected from a man aged 35 to 55 with head and neck cancer. The CDR3 nucleotides are TGTGCCAGCAGCTTTCGTACAGGGACTGAAGCTTTCTTT. Amino acid sequence: CASSFRTGTEAFF.